This T cell receptor (beta chain) came from a study of T cells in Graves' hyperthyroidism and ophthalmopathy. General study results and limits: Most clonotypes expanded in thyroid above 0.001 were likewise present in blood.

Authors of the study amplified TCR beta CDR3 regions from RNA transcripts. The study used the HTBI primer set for a first-round RT-PCR of the TCR CDR3. TCRdb re-called the multiplex PCR reads with MiXCR, one entry per CDR3 protein. The sample has some 350,000 distinct CDR3 sequences, about 18% seen once; the top ten hold 3.7%. Looked up from germline, CDR1 is PRHDT and CDR2 is FYEKMQ (reference sequence). The CDR3 sequence is 14 residues long. Between the trimmed V and J ends, which lost 5 bases and 7 bases, there was a span of 17 bases. Stable disease denoted Graves' hyperthyroidism without ophthalmopathy progression within 18 months. Patients showing uncontrolled infection, other autoimmune disease, pregnancy or lactation were ineligible. Of note for this clonotype: Its antigen is currently unknown.

The V and J genes are TRBV13 and TRBJ2-5; D gene unclear. The clonotype comes from a woman aged 18-29 years with Graves' hyperthyroidism. Specimen: blood. The CDR3 DNA sequence: TGTGCCAGCAGCCTACAGATCTCCCTCTGGACCCAGTACTTC. Its translation: CASSLQISLWTQYF. The complete variable domain, with remaining parts taken from reference TRBV13 and TRBJ2-5, reads AAGVIQSPRHLIKEKRETATLKCYPIPRHDTVYWYQQGPGQDPQFLISFYEKMQSDKGSIPDRFSAQQFSDYHSELNMSSLELGDSALYFCASSLQISLWTQYFGPGTRLLVL.